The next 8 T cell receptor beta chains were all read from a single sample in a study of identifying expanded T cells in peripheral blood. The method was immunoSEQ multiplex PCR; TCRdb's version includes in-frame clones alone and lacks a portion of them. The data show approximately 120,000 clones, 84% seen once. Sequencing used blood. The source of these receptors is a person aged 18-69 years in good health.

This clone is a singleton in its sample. DNA of the CDR3: TGTGCCAGCAGTGAGAGATTACAGAACACTGAAGCTTTCTTT. Protein sequence: CASSERLQNTEAFF. This chain joins TRBV6-1 and TRBJ1-1; D gene uncertain. The CDR3 consists of 14 residues. V was cut by 3 bases and J by 1 base, with 9 bases left in between. Germline CDR1 MNHNS, CDR2 SASEGT.

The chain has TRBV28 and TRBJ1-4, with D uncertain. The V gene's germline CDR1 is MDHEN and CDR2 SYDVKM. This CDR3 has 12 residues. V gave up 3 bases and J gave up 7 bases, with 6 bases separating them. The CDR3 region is CASSLVREKLFF. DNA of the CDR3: TGTGCCAGCAGTTTGGTACGTGAAAAACTGTTTTTT.

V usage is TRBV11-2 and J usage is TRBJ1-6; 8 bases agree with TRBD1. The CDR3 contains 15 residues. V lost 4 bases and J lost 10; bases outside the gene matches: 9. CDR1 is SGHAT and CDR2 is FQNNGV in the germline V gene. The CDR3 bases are TGTGCCAGCAGCTCCGAGTGGACAGGGAGATCACCCCTCCACTTT. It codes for CASSSEWTGRSPLHF.

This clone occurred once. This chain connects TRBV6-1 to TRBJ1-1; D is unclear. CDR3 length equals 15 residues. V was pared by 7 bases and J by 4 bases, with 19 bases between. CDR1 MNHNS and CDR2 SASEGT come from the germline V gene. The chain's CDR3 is CASKPELYFGTEAFF. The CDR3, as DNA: TGTGCCAGCAAGCCTGAACTGTATTTCGGCACTGAAGCTTTCTTT.

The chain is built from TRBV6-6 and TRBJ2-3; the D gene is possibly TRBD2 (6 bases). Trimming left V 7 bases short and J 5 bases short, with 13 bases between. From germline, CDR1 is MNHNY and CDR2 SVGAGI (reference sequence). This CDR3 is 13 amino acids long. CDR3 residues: CASTPPGEDTQYF. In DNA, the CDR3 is TGTGCCAGCACACCTCCGGGGGAAGATACGCAGTATTTT.

CDR3 region: CASSQTGVYSYEQYF. The DNA of the CDR3 is TGTGCCAGCAGCCAGACAGGGGTTTACTCCTACGAGCAGTACTTC. The V call is TRBV7-8, the J call TRBJ2-7; 8 bases agree with TRBD1. With 5 bases clipped from V and 0 bases from J, the junction kept 6 bases outside the gene matches. Germline V lookup: CDR1 SGHVS, CDR2 FQNEAQ. This CDR3 is 15 amino acids long.

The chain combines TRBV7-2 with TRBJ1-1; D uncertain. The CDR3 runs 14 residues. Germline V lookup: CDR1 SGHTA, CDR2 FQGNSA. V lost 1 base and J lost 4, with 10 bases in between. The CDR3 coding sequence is TGTGCCAGCAGCTTAGAGCGTCGGACCACTGAAGCTTTCTTT. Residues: CASSLERRTTEAFF.

The CDR3 DNA is TGTGCCAGCAGCGGATCCGTCTCTAGCGGGGTGGCAGATACGCAGTATTTT. Its protein product is CASSGSVSSGVADTQYF. The V gene is TRBV7-2, the J gene TRBJ2-3; 9 bases map to TRBD2. Germline trimming cut 5 bases from V and 4 bases from J; bases unmatched to any gene: 13. Germline V CDR1 and CDR2: SGHTA, FQGNSA. The CDR3 runs to 17 residues. The full variable domain, with the rest looked up from reference TRBV7-2 and TRBJ2-3, is GAGVSQSPSNKVTEKGKDVELRCDPISGHTALYWYRQSLGQGLEFLIYFQGNSAPDKSGLPSDRFSAERTGGSVSTLTIQRTQQEDSAVYLCASSGSVSSGVADTQYFGPGTRLTVL.